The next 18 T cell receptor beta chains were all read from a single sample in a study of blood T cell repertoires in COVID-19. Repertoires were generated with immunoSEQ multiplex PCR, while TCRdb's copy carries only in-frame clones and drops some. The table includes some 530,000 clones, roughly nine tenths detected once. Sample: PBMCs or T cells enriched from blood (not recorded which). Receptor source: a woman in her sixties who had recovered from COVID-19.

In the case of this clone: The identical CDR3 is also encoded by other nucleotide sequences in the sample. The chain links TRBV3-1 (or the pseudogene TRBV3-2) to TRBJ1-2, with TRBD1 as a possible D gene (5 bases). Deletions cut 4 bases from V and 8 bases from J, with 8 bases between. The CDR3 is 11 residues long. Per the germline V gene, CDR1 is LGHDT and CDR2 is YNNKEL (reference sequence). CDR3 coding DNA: TGTGCCAGCAGCCCAGGGAACGGCTACACCTTC. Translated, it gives CASSPGNGYTF.

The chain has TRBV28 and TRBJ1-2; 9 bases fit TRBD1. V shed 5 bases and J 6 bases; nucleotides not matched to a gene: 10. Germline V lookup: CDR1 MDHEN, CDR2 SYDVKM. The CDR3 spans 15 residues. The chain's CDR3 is CASSPPGTGNHGYTF. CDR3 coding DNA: TGTGCCAGCAGTCCTCCCGGGACAGGGAATCATGGCTACACCTTC.

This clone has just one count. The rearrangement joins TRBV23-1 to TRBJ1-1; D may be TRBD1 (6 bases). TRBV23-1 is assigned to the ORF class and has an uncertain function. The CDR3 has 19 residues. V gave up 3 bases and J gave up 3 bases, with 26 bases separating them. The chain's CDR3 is CASSHWRGARDTPHTEAFF. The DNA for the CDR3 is TGCGCCAGCAGTCATTGGCGGGGGGCGAGGGATACTCCCCACACTGAAGCTTTCTTT.

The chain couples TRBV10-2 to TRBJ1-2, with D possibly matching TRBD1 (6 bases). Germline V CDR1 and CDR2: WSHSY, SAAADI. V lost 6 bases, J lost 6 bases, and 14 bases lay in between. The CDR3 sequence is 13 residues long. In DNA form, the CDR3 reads TGCGCCAGCAGGGTCGGCAGGGGTGATGGCTACACCTTC. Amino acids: CASRVGRGDGYTF.

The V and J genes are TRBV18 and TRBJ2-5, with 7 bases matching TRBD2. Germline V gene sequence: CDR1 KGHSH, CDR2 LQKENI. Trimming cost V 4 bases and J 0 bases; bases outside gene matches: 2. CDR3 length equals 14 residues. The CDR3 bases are TGTGCCAGCTCACGCCGGGGGGACCAAGAGACCCAGTACTTC. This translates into CASSRRGDQETQYF.

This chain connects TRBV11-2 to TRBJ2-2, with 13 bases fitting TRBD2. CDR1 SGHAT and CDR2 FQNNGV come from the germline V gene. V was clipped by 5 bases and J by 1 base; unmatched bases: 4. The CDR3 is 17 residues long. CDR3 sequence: CASSTSGGALNTGELFF. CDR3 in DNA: TGTGCCAGCAGCACTAGCGGGGGGGCTTTGAACACCGGGGAGCTGTTTTTT.

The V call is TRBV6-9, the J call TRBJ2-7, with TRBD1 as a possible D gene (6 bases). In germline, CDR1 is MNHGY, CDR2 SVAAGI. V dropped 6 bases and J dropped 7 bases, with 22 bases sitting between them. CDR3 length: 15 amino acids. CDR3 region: CASSPRGDSPKEQYF. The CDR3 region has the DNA TGTGCCAGCAGCCCCAGGGGCGACAGTCCTAAGGAGCAGTACTTC.

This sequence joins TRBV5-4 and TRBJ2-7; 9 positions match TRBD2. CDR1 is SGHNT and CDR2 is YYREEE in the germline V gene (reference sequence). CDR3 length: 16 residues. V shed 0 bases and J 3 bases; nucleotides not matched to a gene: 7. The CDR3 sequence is CASSLGGGGAIYEQYV. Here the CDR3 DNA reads TGTGCCAGCAGCTTGGGAGGCGGGGGGGCGATCTACGAGCAGTACGTC.

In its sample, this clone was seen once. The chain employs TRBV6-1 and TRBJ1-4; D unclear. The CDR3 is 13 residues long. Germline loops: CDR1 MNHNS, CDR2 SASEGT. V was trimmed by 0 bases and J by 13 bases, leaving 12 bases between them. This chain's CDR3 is CASSEAQLGGLFF. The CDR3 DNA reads TGTGCCAGCAGTGAAGCCCAGCTTGGCGGACTGTTTTTT.

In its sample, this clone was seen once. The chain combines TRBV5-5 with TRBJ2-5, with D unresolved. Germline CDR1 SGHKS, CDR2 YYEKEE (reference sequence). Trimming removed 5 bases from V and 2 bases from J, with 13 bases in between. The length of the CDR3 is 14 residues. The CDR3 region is CASRLRRTQETQYF. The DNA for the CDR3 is TGTGCCAGCAGATTGAGGAGAACTCAAGAGACCCAGTACTTC.

The CDR3 sequence is CASSRTPTSGKEGEQFF. The CDR3 nucleotides are TGCGCCAGCAGCCGAACTCCGACTAGCGGTAAAGAGGGTGAGCAGTTCTTC. The rearrangement uses TRBV4-1 and TRBJ2-1; 9 bases align to TRBD2. The junction had 16 bases not matched to a gene; V was cut back by 4 bases and J by 9 bases. CDR1 is MGHRA and CDR2 is YSYEKL in the germline V gene. This CDR3 has 17 residues.

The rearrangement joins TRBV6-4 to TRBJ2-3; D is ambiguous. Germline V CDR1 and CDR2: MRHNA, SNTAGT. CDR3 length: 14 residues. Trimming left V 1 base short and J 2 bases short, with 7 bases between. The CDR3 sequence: CASSDYYDTDTQYF. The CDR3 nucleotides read TGTGCCAGCAGTGACTACTATGACACAGATACGCAGTATTTT.

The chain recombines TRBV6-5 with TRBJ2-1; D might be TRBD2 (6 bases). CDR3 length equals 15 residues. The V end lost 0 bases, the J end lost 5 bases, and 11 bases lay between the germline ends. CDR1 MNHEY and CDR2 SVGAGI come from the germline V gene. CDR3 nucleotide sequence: TGTGCCAGCAGTTACTCGACTAGTTGGAACAATGAGCAGTTCTTC. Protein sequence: CASSYSTSWNNEQFF.

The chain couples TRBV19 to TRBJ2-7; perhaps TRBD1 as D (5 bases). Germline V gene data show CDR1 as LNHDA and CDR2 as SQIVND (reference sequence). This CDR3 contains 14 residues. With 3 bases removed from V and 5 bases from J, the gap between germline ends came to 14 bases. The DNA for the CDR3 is TGTGCCAGTAGTATGTTGATCAGGGCCAACGAGCAGTACTTC. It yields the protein CASSMLIRANEQYF.

This CDR3 is CASSLAEASGGGNIQYF. CDR3 DNA: TGTGCCAGCAGCTTAGCGGAAGCTAGCGGAGGGGGAAACATTCAGTACTTC. V is TRBV7-6 and J is TRBJ2-4; D is perhaps TRBD2 (7 bases). CDR3 size: 17 residues. Germline V CDR1 and CDR2: SGHVS, FNYEAQ. V was trimmed by 0 bases and J by 6 bases, leaving 18 bases between them.

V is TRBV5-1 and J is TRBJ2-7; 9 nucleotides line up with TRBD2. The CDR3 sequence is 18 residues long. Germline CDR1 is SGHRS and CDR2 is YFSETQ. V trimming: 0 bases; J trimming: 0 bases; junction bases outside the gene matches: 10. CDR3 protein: CASSLVGRGGTSSYEQYF. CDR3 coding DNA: TGCGCCAGCAGCTTGGTGGGGCGGGGGGGCACTAGCTCCTACGAGCAGTACTTC.

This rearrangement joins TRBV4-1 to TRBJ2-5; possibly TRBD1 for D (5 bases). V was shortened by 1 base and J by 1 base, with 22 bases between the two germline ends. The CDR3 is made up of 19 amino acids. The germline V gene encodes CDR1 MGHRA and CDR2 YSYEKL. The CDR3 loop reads CASSQVAGRGGTLQETQYF. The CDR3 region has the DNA TGCGCCAGCAGCCAAGTAGCCGGTAGGGGCGGTACCCTCCAAGAGACCCAGTACTTC.

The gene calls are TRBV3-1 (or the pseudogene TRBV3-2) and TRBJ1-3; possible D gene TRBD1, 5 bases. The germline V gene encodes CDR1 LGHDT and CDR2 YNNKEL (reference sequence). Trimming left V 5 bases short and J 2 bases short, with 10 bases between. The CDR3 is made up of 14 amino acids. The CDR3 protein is CASSVTGAGNTIYF. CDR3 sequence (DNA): TGTGCCAGCAGCGTAACGGGGGCTGGAAACACCATATATTTT.